This is a list of T cell receptor beta chains from one sample in a study of a mutant IDH1 vaccine in newly diagnosed glioma. Using immunoSEQ multiplex PCR, the repertoire was profiled, and TCRdb retains in-frame clones only, with some absent. The profile shows tens of thousands of clones, roughly 89% of them singletons. Which antigens these TCRs recognize remains unknown. Sequencing used PBMCs, obtained from a glioma patient whose treatment included an IDH1 peptide vaccine. These receptors were obtained from a man between 40 and 49 years old with glioma. Each CDR3 is given with its conserved first and last residue. The D gene is left open where the match is weak.

D: -; V: TRBV14; J: TRBJ1-2; CDR3: CASSQVEGREGRYGYTF
D: -; V: TRBV6-6; J: TRBJ1-1; CDR3: CASSSRTGVTEAFF
D: -; V: TRBV6-5; J: TRBJ1-2; CDR3: CASFAHPYGYTF
D: TRBD2; V: TRBV7-3; J: TRBJ2-2; CDR3: CASSVEPGLASTGELFF
D: TRBD1; V: TRBV6-1; J: TRBJ1-2; CDR3: CASFSRQGDGYTF
D: -; V: TRBV7-9; J: TRBJ2-3; CDR3: CASSLVETSTDTQYF
D: -; V: TRBV19; J: TRBJ2-3; CDR3: CASSIRRAADTQYF
D: -; V: TRBV28; J: TRBJ2-2; CDR3: CASSLAKTGELFF
D: -; V: TRBV19; J: TRBJ2-1; CDR3: CASSGPASSYNEQFF
D: -; V: TRBV5-6; J: TRBJ2-2; CDR3: CASQGLVSGELFF
D: -; V: TRBV18; J: TRBJ2-3; CDR3: CASSPRQGLGTDTQYF
D: -; V: TRBV10-2; J: TRBJ2-1; CDR3: CASSETGGGEQFF
D: TRBD2; V: TRBV19; J: TRBJ2-3; CDR3: CASRVAGDTQYF
D: -; V: TRBV5-1; J: -; CDR3: CASSSWTGSVLAGIYEQYF
D: -; V: TRBV7-9; J: TRBJ2-2; CDR3: CASSPQSGTYTGELFF
D: TRBD1; V: TRBV7-8; J: TRBJ2-5; CDR3: CASRHTGTGQETQYF
D: TRBD1; V: TRBV6-1; J: TRBJ1-1; CDR3: CASRRTGDEAFF
D: TRBD2; V: TRBV5-1; J: TRBJ2-1; CDR3: CASRLGLAGPNEQFF
D: TRBD1; V: TRBV4-3; J: TRBJ1-2; CDR3: CASSQDLGQGRGGYTF
D: TRBD2; V: TRBV29-1; J: TRBJ2-7; CDR3: CSVFLLGGAGEELYEQYF